These 10 T cell receptor beta chains came from one sample sequenced in a study of shared clonotypes between healthy human individuals. The repertoire was sequenced with immunoSEQ multiplex PCR; TCRdb's copy has only in-frame clones and lacks some. Among some 92,000 clones listed, approximately 51% were seen once. The specimen was PBMCs. All receptors come from a woman between 35 and 50 years old in good health. Some clones in this sample may be carry-over from other donors' samples.

This chain uses TRBV11-3 with TRBJ2-3, with 12 bases aligning to TRBD2. The V and J ends lost 5 bases and 5 bases, in that order; junction bases with no gene match: 2. Germline CDR1 is SGHNT and CDR2 is YENEEA. This CDR3 is built from 14 residues. CDR3 coding DNA: TGTGCCAGCAGCCGGGGACTAGCGGGAGATACGCAGTATTTT. Translating it yields CASSRGLAGDTQYF.

The sample holds many counts of this clone. The chain employs TRBV20-1 and TRBJ2-7; D not certain. V was trimmed by 5 bases and J by 2 bases, leaving 4 bases between them. CDR1 is DFQATT and CDR2 is SNEGSKA in the germline V gene (reference sequence). This CDR3 has 10 residues. The CDR3 coding sequence is TGCAGTGCTGGGACCTACGAGCAGTACTTC. Translating gives CSAGTYEQYF.

The J gene is TRBJ2-5, the V gene TRBV12-5; the match to TRBD1 covers 11 bases. CDR3 length: 15 amino acids. Germline V CDR1 and CDR2: LGHNT, FRNRAP. The J segment lost 4 bases and the V segment lost 2 bases, leaving 3 bases of the junction unmatched. CDR3 amino acids: CASGLMGQGVETQYF. The DNA for the CDR3 is TGTGCTAGTGGTTTGATGGGACAGGGGGTAGAGACCCAGTACTTC.

This chain uses TRBV30 with TRBJ2-7; TRBD2 might be the D (6 bases). V was shortened by 5 bases and J by 3 bases, with 14 bases between the two germline ends. The CDR3 is 13 residues long. The V gene's germline CDR1 is GTSNPN and CDR2 SVGIG (reference sequence). The CDR3, as DNA: TGTGCCTGGGGAGCCCCAGCGGGCTACGAGCAGTACTTC. It encodes CAWGAPAGYEQYF. The whole variable domain, filled in from reference TRBV30 and TRBJ2-7, reads SQTIHQWPATLVQPVGSPLSLECTVEGTSNPNLYWYRQAAGRGLQLLFYSVGIGQISSEVPQNLSASRPQDRQFILSSKKLLLSDSGFYLCAWGAPAGYEQYFGPGTRLTVT.

The chain couples TRBV30 to TRBJ2-1; a weak D match, TRBD1 (6 bases). This CDR3 spans 16 amino acids. The germline V and J ends were trimmed by 2 bases and 0 bases, with 14 bases remaining between them. Germline V gives CDR1 GTSNPN, CDR2 SVGIG (reference sequence). The CDR3 sequence is CAWSSPTGISYNEQFF. The CDR3 DNA reads as TGTGCCTGGAGTAGTCCGACAGGTATCTCCTACAATGAGCAGTTCTTC.

A word on this clone: One base separates it from a far larger clone, so it is likely a read error. In the same sample, other DNA sequences code for this CDR3. The chain has TRBV30 and TRBJ1-4; 7 bases are a match to TRBD1. Germline loops: CDR1 GTSNPN, CDR2 SVGIG (reference sequence). V shed 3 bases, J shed 14 bases, and the junction held 18 bases outside the gene matches. The CDR3 covers 15 residues. CDR3 protein: CAWRGTTGQGGKLFF. As DNA, the CDR3 is TGTGCCTGGAGGGGAACGACAGGGCAAGGAGGAAAGCTGTTTTTT.

This clone was seen only a few times. The chain combines TRBV30 with TRBJ2-5, with 8 bases that match TRBD2. There are 14 residues in the CDR3. Looked up from germline, CDR1 is GTSNPN and CDR2 is SVGIG (reference sequence). The junction had 2 bases not matched to a gene; V was cut back by 1 base and J by 1 base. The CDR3 bases are TGTGCCTGGAGTGACGGGAGGGCCCAAGAGACCCAGTACTTC. Protein: CAWSDGRAQETQYF.

This clone is categorized as medium-sized. The chain employs TRBV25-1 and TRBJ2-5, with 9 bases identical to TRBD1. The end of the DNA aligns better with TRBJ2-7, so the J call may be wrong. Looked up from germline, CDR1 is MGHDK and CDR2 is SYGVNS. The CDR3 is 12 residues long. CDR3 in DNA: TGTGCCAGCGGGACAGGGACCTACGAGCAGTACTTC. Its protein is CASGTGTYEQYF.

This chain links TRBV27 with TRBJ1-2; D perhaps matches TRBD1 (6 bases). V lost 4 bases and J 1 base, leaving 10 bases between the germline ends. Germline CDR1 is MNHEY and CDR2 is SMNVEV (reference sequence). The CDR3 contains 14 residues. In DNA, the CDR3 is TGTGCCAGCAGTTCAGACAGGTATAACTATGGCTACACCTTC. This sequence encodes CASSSDRYNYGYTF.

Worth noting for this clone: It differs at one base from a far larger clone, so likely a read error. The rearrangement uses TRBV29-1 and TRBJ1-1; D unresolved. The CDR3 length is 11 residues. Germline V CDR1 and CDR2: SQVTM, ANQGSEA. The CDR3 sequence: CGVLANTEAFF. The CDR3 region has the DNA TGCGGCGTTCTCGCGAATACTGAAGCTTTCTTT.